This T cell receptor (beta chain) was captured in a study of blood T cell repertoires in COVID-19. Study details: Sources were T cells, B-cell-depleted T cells, or PBMCs; the material itself was cDNA or gDNA.

How the authors handled the data: Reference gene primer amplification gave estimated nucleated cell counts. Only in-frame clones appear in the TCRdb table, and some are missing; sequencing was by immunoSEQ multiplex PCR. V and J calls and clone size are those listed in that table; D and trimming were worked out from the DNA. The sample holds under 200,000 clones, about four fifths seen once. Seattle enrolled patients during active infection and tracked them longitudinally. In germline, CDR1 is MNHEY, CDR2 SMNVEV (reference sequence). With V trimmed by 5 bases and J by 4 bases, 11 bases remained unmatched. This CDR3 has 16 amino acids. In this sample, this clone turned up once.

This clonotype originated in a woman aged 80 or older with COVID-19, enrolled during active disease. The chain uses TRBV27 and TRBJ1-5; 7 nucleotides agree with TRBD1. The sample was peripheral blood. The CDR3 nucleotides read TGTGCCAGCAGTCCGTGGACAGGAATAGGGAATCAGCCCCAGCATTTT. Protein: CASSPWTGIGNQPQHF.